A selection of T cell receptor beta chains follows, all from one sample in a study of blood T cell repertoires in COVID-19. This table comes from immunoSEQ multiplex PCR, and its TCRdb copy is limited to in-frame clones, with some not included. The sample carries over 200,000 clones, around 80% recorded once. Sequenced: peripheral blood. These receptors all stem from a human donor in a cohort sampled during active COVID-19. The CDR3 runs from the conserved cysteine through the conserved F or W. D genes are given only for firm matches. Size is stated for part of the rows, as once, few or many counts, or as a class when the clone is expanded.

>TRBV18|TRBJ2-7|-|-
TGTGCCAGCTCATCCGGGACTCCCTACGAGCAGTACTTC
CASSSGTPYEQYF
>TRBV7-2|TRBJ2-7|once|TRBD1
TGTGCCAGCAGCCCCGGGGGACAGGGGGCCTACGAGCAGTACTTC
CASSPGGQGAYEQYF
>TRBV10-3|TRBJ1-6|-|-
TGTGCCATCAGTGAGGCGGGCGGCGAATCACCCCTCCACTTT
CAISEAGGESPLHF
>TRBV9|TRBJ2-1|once|TRBD2
TGTGCCAGCAGCGTAGGACTAGCGGGAGGGAATGAGCAGTTCTTC
CASSVGLAGGNEQFF
>TRBV27|TRBJ2-7|-|TRBD1
TGTGCCAGCAGTTTTTACAGGGGGAGCTTGAGCTCCTACGAGCAGTACTTC
CASSFYRGSLSSYEQYF
>TRBV19|TRBJ1-5|-|-
TGTGCCAGTAGTACAGGGTTTGTCTTGAGCAATCAGCCCCAGCATTTT
CASSTGFVLSNQPQHF
>TRBV9|TRBJ1-2|-|-
TGTGCCAGCAGCCCCGAGGGGAACAGGGTAGACACCTTC
CASSPEGNRVDTF
>TRBV13|TRBJ1-5|-|-
TGTGCCAGCAGACAGGATAGCAATCAGCCCCAGCATTTT
CASRQDSNQPQHF
>TRBV4-1|TRBJ2-3|-|TRBD2
TGCGCCAGCAGCCAACCGACTAGCGGGACCACAGATACGCAGTATTTT
CASSQPTSGTTDTQYF
>TRBV24-1|TRBJ2-5|-|TRBD1
TGTGCCACTAGTACCGGGACAGACCCCCAAGAGACCCAGTACTTC
CATSTGTDPQETQYF
>TRBV28|TRBJ1-1|few|-
TGTGCCAGCAGGTTAACAGCTGAAGCTTTCTTT
CASRLTAEAFF
>TRBV4-1|TRBJ2-7|-|TRBD2
TGCGCCAGCAGCCGGAGAATTCCTAGCGGGAGGACTACCTACGAGCAGTACTTC
CASSRRIPSGRTTYEQYF
>TRBV18|TRBJ1-1|-|-
TGTGCCAGCTCACCACTCGCCGGGGACTCTGAAGCTTTCTTT
CASSPLAGDSEAFF
>TRBV19|TRBJ1-4|-|TRBD1
TGTGCCAGTAGTCCGCGAGGGGGACAGGGATCAGATGAAAAACTGTTTTTT
CASSPRGGQGSDEKLFF
>TRBV6-2/TRBV6-3|TRBJ2-7|-|TRBD1
TGTGCCAGCAGTGCCGGGACAGGGGACGAGCAGTACTTC
CASSAGTGDEQYF
>TRBV5-6|TRBJ2-3|-|TRBD2
TGTGCCAGCAGGTGGGGGACTAGCGCCACAGATACGCAGTATTTT
CASRWGTSATDTQYF
>TRBV11-2|TRBJ2-1|many|-
TGTGCCAGCAGCACAGGGTTCCACAATGAGCAGTTCTTC
CASSTGFHNEQFF
>TRBV5-1|TRBJ1-3|once|TRBD1
TGCGCCAGTACAGGGGGTGAAAACACCATATATTTT
CASTGGENTIYF
>TRBV10-3|TRBJ2-7|-|-
TGTGCCATCGGCCGGCAGGGGCACGAGCAGTACTTC
CAIGRQGHEQYF
>TRBV30|TRBJ2-1|-|TRBD2
TGTGCCTGGAGCCCCGGGACTAGCGGGAGGAATGAGCAGTTCTTC
CAWSPGTSGRNEQFF
>TRBV28|TRBJ2-7|-|TRBD2
TGTGCCAGCAGACCACCGACTAGCGCGGCCCGCTACGAGCAGTACTTC
CASRPPTSAARYEQYF
>TRBV11-1|TRBJ2-1|-|-
TGTGCCAGCAGCTTAGTGCACGTGAGCTCCTACAATGAGCAGTTCTTC
CASSLVHVSSYNEQFF
>TRBV14|TRBJ1-2|-|TRBD1
TGTGCCAGCAGCCAACGGGACAGAGGCTATGGCTACACCTTC
CASSQRDRGYGYTF
>TRBV7-9|TRBJ2-2|-|TRBD2
TGTGCCAGCAGCCTCTTTTCTAGCGGGAGGGCCATCACCGGGGAGCTGTTTTTT
CASSLFSSGRAITGELFF
>TRBV10-3|TRBJ1-4|-|-
TGTGCCATCAGTGAGTCGTGGGCAGGGGCCGATGAAAAACTGTTTTTT
CAISESWAGADEKLFF
>TRBV18|TRBJ2-7|-|TRBD2
TGTGCCAGCTCACCCGGGCCTAGCGGGGGGGCCTACGAGCAGTACTTC
CASSPGPSGGAYEQYF
>TRBV18|TRBJ2-7|-|TRBD1
TGTGCCAGCTCACCACCGGGACAGGGGTTCCGGGGCTACGAGCAGTACTTC
CASSPPGQGFRGYEQYF
>TRBV9|TRBJ1-5|-|TRBD1
TGTGCCAGCAGCCCGGGACAGGGAGGATATAGCAATCAGCCCCAGCATTTT
CASSPGQGGYSNQPQHF
>TRBV27|TRBJ2-2|once|-
TGTGCCAGCAGTCGCCGGTCCGGACTGGGGAACACCGGGGAGCTGTTTTTT
CASSRRSGLGNTGELFF
>TRBV15|TRBJ2-7|-|TRBD2
TGTGCCACCAGCACCCCCGGGGGGCGGGAGGCCTACGAGCAGTACTTC
CATSTPGGREAYEQYF
>TRBV10-2|TRBJ2-3|-|TRBD2
TGCGCCAGCACCTGGACTAGCGGGATAGATACGCAGTATTTT
CASTWTSGIDTQYF
>TRBV28|TRBJ2-6|-|-
TGTGCCAGCAGCCCTCCTCCAGGGAAATCCAACGTCCTGACTTTC
CASSPPPGKSNVLTF
>TRBV10-3|TRBJ2-3|-|TRBD2
TGTGCCATCAGCGATCACTGGACTAGGGATACGCAGTATTTT
CAISDHWTRDTQYF
>TRBV7-3|TRBJ2-2|few|-
TGTGCCAGCAGCACACAGGGAAACACCGGGGAGCTGTTTTTT
CASSTQGNTGELFF
>TRBV5-4|TRBJ2-3|-|TRBD2
TGTGCCAGCAGCGACAGGACTAGCGGCACCACAGATACGCAGTATTTT
CASSDRTSGTTDTQYF
>TRBV18|TRBJ2-1|-|-
TGTGCCAGCTCATCTGACAGTTACAATGAGCAGTTCTTC
CASSSDSYNEQFF
>TRBV24-1|TRBJ1-5|-|TRBD1
TGTGCCACCAGTGATACCACAGGGGTCGATCAGCCCCAGCATTTT
CATSDTTGVDQPQHF
>TRBV30|TRBJ1-5|-|-
TGTGCCTGGAGACGTCCAGCGGGAGGTCAGCCCCAGCATTTT
CAWRRPAGGQPQHF
>TRBV7-9|TRBJ2-7|few|TRBD1
TGTGCCAGCAGCCAGACAGGGGCCCACGAGCAGTACTTC
CASSQTGAHEQYF
>TRBV19|TRBJ1-2|many|-
TGTGCCAGTAGTATTCCTACAAGGCGAGGCTATGGCTACACCTTC
CASSIPTRRGYGYTF
>TRBV25-1|TRBJ2-5|-|-
TGTGCCAGCAGCCCCAGCAAGGGGAGGTTGGAGACCCAGTACTTC
CASSPSKGRLETQYF
>TRBV5-8|TRBJ1-1|-|-
TGTGCCAGCATCTCTGGGGCATTTTTAAGTGAAGCTTTCTTT
CASISGAFLSEAFF
>TRBV9|TRBJ2-1|-|TRBD2
TGTGCCAGCAGCGTAGGGCTAGCGGGAGCTGAGCAGTTCTTC
CASSVGLAGAEQFF
>TRBV19|TRBJ2-7|many|TRBD2
TGTGCCACCTCATGGACTAGCGGGGGAGGGGAGCAGTACTTC
CATSWTSGGGEQYF
>TRBV28|TRBJ2-5|-|TRBD2
TGTGCCAGCAGTCAGGAGCGGGGTTTGGCTGAGACCCAGTACTTC
CASSQERGLAETQYF
>TRBV28|TRBJ1-4|-|-
TGTGCCAGCCTATTCACGGGGGTTGGGGAAAAACTGTTTTTT
CASLFTGVGEKLFF
>TRBV7-3|TRBJ2-1|few|TRBD2
TGTGCCAGCAGCCCCCGAGGGAGGCTAGCGGGAGGCGGGGAGCAGTTCTTC
CASSPRGRLAGGGEQFF
>TRBV27|TRBJ2-7|-|-
TGTGCCAGCAGTTTCTCGGGTACTGAGCAGTACTTC
CASSFSGTEQYF
>TRBV12-3/TRBV12-4|TRBJ1-1|once|-
TGTGCCAGCAGCAAGGGGGTCACTGAAGCTTTCTTT
CASSKGVTEAFF
>TRBV11-2|TRBJ1-3|-|-
TGTGCCAGCAGCTTAGGTGGTACATTCTCTGGAAACACCATATATTTT
CASSLGGTFSGNTIYF
>TRBV5-8|TRBJ1-4|-|-
TGTGCCAGCCTCAGGGGTTTAAATGAAAAACTGTTTTTT
CASLRGLNEKLFF
>TRBV5-1|TRBJ2-7|-|-
TGCGCCAGCAGCTTAGGACTCTCAACGGCCCCCTACGAGCAGTACTTC
CASSLGLSTAPYEQYF
>TRBV19|TRBJ1-6|-|TRBD1
TGTGCCGGCAGGACAGGGCGGTCACCCCTCCACTTT
CAGRTGRSPLHF
>TRBV27|TRBJ1-6|-|-
TGTGCCAGCAGTTTAGCGCGGAATTCACCCCTCCACTTT
CASSLARNSPLHF
>TRBV12-3/TRBV12-4|TRBJ2-1|-|-
TGTGCCAGCAGTATAACTAGTACTGAGCAGTTCTTC
CASSITSTEQFF
>TRBV28|TRBJ1-5|-|-
TGTGCCAGCACCCCGGGGGGGGGACAGCCCCAGCATTTT
CASTPGGGQPQHF
>TRBV21-1|TRBJ2-2|-|-
TGTGCCAGCAGTAAACTAGCCGCGAACACCGGGGAGCTGTTTTTT
CASSKLAANTGELFF
>TRBV3-1/TRBV3-2|TRBJ2-1|-|TRBD1
TGTGCCAGCAGCACCTTTTTGACAGGGTCGGATGAGCAGTTCTTC
CASSTFLTGSDEQFF
>TRBV6-6|TRBJ2-7|-|-
TGTGCCAGCAGGGCCTCGGGGACTGCCTACGAGCAGTACTTC
CASRASGTAYEQYF
>TRBV4-1|TRBJ2-1|-|-
TGCGCCAGCAGCCAACCTGTAGCCCTCTACAATGAGCAGTTCTTC
CASSQPVALYNEQFF